Reported below is one TCR beta chain. What it binds is not known. This sample is drawn from a study of OX40 agonist ivuxolimab in advanced cancers. Study-level background: Subjects had a mean age of around 60 years, with a range of 23 to 79; around 80% were male. Study-wide findings and caveats: Compared with CD4+, CD8+ T cells on average had more expanded clones.

There are 15 residues in the CDR3. After removal of 1 base from V and 2 bases from J, the junction contained 5 bases not matched to a gene. The germline V gene has CDR1 SQVTM and CDR2 ANQGSEA. Profiled with immunoSEQ multiplex PCR; TCRdb holds only in-frame clones, not every one. The sample lists about 59,000 clones, 75% to 90% occurring once. Anyone with autoimmune disease history or systemic immunosuppression was excluded. The chain links TRBV29-1 to TRBJ2-3, with 8 bases identical to TRBD1. The receptor comes from an adult with an advanced solid tumor such as melanoma, head and neck, liver or kidney cancer. The specimen comprised CD4+ or CD8+ T cells sorted from blood, sampled in a trial of the OX40 agonist ivuxolimab. The CDR3 coding sequence is TGCAGCGTTGAAGGCGGACAGGGAATCACAGATACGCAGTATTTT. Translation gives CSVEGGQGITDTQYF.